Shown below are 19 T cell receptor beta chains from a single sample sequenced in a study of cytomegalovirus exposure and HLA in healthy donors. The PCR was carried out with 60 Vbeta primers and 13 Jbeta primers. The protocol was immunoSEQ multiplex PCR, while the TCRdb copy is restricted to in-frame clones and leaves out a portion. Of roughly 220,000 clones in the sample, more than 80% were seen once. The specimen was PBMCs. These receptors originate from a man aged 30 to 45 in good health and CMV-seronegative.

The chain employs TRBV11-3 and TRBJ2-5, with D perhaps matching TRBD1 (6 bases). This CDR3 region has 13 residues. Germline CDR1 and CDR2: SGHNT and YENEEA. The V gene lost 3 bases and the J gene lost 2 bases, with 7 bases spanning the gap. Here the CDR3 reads CASSFQGQETQYF. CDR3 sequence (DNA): TGTGCCAGCAGCTTCCAGGGGCAAGAGACCCAGTACTTC.

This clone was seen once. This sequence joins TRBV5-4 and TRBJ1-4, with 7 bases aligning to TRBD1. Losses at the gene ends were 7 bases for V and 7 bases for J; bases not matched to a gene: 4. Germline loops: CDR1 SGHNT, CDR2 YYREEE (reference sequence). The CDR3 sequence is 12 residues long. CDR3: CASGYRGEKLFF. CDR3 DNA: TGTGCCAGCGGATACAGGGGTGAAAAACTGTTTTTT.

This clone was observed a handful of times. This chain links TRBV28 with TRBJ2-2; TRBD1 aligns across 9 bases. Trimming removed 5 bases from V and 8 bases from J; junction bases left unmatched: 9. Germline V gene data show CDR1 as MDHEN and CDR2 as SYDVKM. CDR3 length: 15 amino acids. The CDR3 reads CASSAPTGGAGELFF. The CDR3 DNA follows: TGTGCCAGCAGTGCCCCGACAGGGGGGGCGGGGGAGCTGTTTTTT.

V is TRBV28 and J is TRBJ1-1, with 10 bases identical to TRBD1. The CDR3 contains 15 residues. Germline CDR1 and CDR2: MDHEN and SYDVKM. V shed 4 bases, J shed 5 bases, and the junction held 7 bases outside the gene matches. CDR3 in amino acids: CASSSPGTGVTEAFF. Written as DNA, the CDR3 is TGTGCCAGCAGTTCACCCGGGACAGGGGTTACTGAAGCTTTCTTT.

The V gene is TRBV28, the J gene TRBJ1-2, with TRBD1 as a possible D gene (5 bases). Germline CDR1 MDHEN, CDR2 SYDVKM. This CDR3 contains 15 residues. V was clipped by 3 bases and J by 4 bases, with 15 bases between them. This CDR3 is CASSFKGVGSYGYTF. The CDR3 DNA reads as TGTGCCAGCAGTTTTAAAGGGGTAGGATCCTATGGCTACACCTTC.

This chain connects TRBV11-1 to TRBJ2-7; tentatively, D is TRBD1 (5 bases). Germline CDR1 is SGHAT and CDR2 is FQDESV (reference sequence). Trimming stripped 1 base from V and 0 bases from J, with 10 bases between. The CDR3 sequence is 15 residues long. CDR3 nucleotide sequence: TGTGCCAGCAGCTTAGGACAGAACCCCTCCTACGAGCAGTACTTC. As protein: CASSLGQNPSYEQYF.

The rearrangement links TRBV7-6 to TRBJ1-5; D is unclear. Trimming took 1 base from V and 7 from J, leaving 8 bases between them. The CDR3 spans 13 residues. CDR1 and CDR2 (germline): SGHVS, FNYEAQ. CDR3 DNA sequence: TGTGCCAGCAGCTTAGGACCGGGGCAGCCCCAGCATTTT. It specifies CASSLGPGQPQHF.

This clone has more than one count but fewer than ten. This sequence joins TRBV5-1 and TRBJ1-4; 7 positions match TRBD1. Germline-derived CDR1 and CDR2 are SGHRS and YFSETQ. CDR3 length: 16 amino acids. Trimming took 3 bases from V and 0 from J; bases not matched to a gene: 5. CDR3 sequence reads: CASSYDGQATNEKLFF. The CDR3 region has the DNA TGCGCCAGCAGCTACGACGGACAGGCAACTAATGAAAAACTGTTTTTT.

The CDR3: CASFFRTGVGTGELFF. CDR3 in DNA: TGTGCCAGTTTTTTCAGGACAGGAGTAGGAACCGGGGAGCTGTTTTTT. The V gene is TRBV19, the J gene TRBJ2-2; the match to TRBD1 covers 7 bases. The CDR3 contains 16 residues. The V segment lost 8 bases and the J segment 5 bases; nucleotides outside the gene matches: 14. The germline V gene has CDR1 LNHDA and CDR2 SQIVND (reference sequence).

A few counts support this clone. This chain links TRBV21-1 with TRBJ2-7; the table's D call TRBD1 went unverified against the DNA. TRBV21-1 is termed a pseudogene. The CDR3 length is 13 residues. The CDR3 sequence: CACGTGHSYEQYF. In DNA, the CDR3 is TGTGCCTGCGGGACAGGGCACTCCTACGAGCAGTACTTC.

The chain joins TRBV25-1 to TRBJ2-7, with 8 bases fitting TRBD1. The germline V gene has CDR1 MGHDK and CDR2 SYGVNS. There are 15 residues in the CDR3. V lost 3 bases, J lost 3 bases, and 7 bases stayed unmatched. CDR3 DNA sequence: TGTGCCAGCAGTGAGCCTGGGACAGGCTTCTACGAGCAGTACTTC. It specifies CASSEPGTGFYEQYF.

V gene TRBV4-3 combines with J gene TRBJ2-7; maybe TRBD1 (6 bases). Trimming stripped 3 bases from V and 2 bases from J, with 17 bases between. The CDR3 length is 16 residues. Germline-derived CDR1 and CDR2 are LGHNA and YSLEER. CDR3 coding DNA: TGCGCCAGCAGCCAGGGGGCGAGGGCAGGCCCCTACGAGCAGTACTTC. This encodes CASSQGARAGPYEQYF.

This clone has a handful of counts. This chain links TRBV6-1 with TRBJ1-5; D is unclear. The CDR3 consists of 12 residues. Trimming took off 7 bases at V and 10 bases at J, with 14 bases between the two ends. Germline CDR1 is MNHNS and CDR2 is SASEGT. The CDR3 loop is CASTGISQPQHF. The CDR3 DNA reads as TGTGCCAGCACAGGCATCAGTCAACCCCAGCATTTT.

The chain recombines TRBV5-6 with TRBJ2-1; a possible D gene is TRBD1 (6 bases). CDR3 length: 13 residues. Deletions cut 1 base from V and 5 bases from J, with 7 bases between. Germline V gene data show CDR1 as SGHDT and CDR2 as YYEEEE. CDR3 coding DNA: TGTGCCAGCAGCTTGCCAGGGGACAATGAGCAGTTCTTC. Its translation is CASSLPGDNEQFF.

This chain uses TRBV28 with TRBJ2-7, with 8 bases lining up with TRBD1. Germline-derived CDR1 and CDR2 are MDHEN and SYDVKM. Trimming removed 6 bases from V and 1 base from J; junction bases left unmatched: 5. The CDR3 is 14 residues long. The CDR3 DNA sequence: TGTGCCAGCAGCCTAGGGACAGGTTCCTACGAGCAGTACTTC. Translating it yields CASSLGTGSYEQYF.

The CDR3 spells CASAGGQPNTGELFF. The CDR3, as DNA: TGTGCCAGCGCAGGAGGACAGCCGAACACCGGGGAGCTGTTTTTT. The V and J genes are TRBV7-9 and TRBJ2-2, with D possibly matching TRBD1 (6 bases). Trimming removed 8 bases from V and 0 bases from J, with 13 bases in between. The CDR3 is made up of 15 amino acids. Per the germline V gene, CDR1 is SEHNR and CDR2 is FQNEAQ (reference sequence). The full variable domain, its missing parts supplied by reference TRBV7-9 and TRBJ2-2, is DTGVSQNPRHKITKRGQNVTFRCDPISEHNRLYWYRQTLGQGPEFLTYFQNEAQLEKSRLLSDRFSAERPKGSFSTLEIQRTEQGDSAMYLCASAGGQPNTGELFFGEGSRLTVL.

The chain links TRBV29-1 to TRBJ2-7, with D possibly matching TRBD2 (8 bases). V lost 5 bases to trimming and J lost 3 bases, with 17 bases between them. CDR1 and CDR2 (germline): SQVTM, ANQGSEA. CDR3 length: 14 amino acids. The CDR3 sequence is CSVRGGTENYEQYF. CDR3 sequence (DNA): TGCAGCGTTCGCGGGGGGACAGAGAACTACGAGCAGTACTTC.

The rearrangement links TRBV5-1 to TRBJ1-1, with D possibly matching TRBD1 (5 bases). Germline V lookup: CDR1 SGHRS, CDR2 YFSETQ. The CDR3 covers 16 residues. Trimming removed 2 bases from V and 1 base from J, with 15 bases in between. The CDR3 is CASSFGGARRNTEAFF. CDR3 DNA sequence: TGCGCCAGCAGCTTCGGAGGGGCAAGGAGGAACACTGAAGCTTTCTTT.

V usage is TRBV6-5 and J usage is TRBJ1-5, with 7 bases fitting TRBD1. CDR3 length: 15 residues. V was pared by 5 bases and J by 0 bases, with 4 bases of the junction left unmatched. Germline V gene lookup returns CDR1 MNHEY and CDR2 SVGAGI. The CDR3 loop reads CASSRQGFSNQPQHF. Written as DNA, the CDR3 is TGTGCCAGCAGTCGACAGGGTTTTAGCAATCAGCCCCAGCATTTT.